The 10 T cell receptor beta chains below come from one sample, sequenced in a study of T cell changes during pregnancy in multiple sclerosis. The method was immunoSEQ multiplex PCR; TCRdb's version includes in-frame clones alone and lacks a portion of them. The sample includes 98,000 or so clones, approximately 93% seen only once; the top ten take roughly 0.95%. Sequencing used peripheral blood, obtained after pregnancy. The receptors were gathered from a female donor with multiple sclerosis, enrolled in a pregnancy study.

The chain employs TRBV6-5 and TRBJ2-2; no clear D. This CDR3 is 13 amino acids long. Trimming pared 10 bases from V and 0 bases from J, leaving 9 bases between. CDR1 is MNHEY and CDR2 is SVGAGI in the germline V gene. As DNA, the CDR3 is TGTGCCAAGACAAACCCGAACACCGGGGAGCTGTTTTTT. It is translated as CAKTNPNTGELFF.

This sequence joins TRBV4-2 and TRBJ2-7, with 9 bases identical to TRBD2. V lost 1 base to trimming and J lost 0 bases; unmatched junction nucleotides: 13. CDR1 LGHNA and CDR2 YNFKEQ come from the germline V gene. The CDR3 runs 19 residues. CDR3 sequence: CASSQALVLAGSSSYEQYF. DNA for the CDR3: TGTGCCAGCAGCCAAGCTTTGGTACTAGCGGGCTCGAGCTCCTACGAGCAGTACTTC.

The gene calls are TRBV5-4 and TRBJ2-7; the D gene is possibly TRBD2 (7 bases). CDR1 and CDR2 from the germline V gene are SGHNT and YYREEE (reference sequence). Trimming pared 2 bases from V and 5 bases from J, leaving 14 bases between. The CDR3 is 14 residues long. CDR3 DNA: TGTGCCAGCAGCTTTTGGGGGGGCGCAGACGAGCAGTACTTC. It encodes CASSFWGGADEQYF.

For the CDR3, the DNA is TGTGCCAGCAGCCCGCTAGCGGGAGGGAGCGGCACAGATACGCAGTATTTT. The encoded protein is CASSPLAGGSGTDTQYF. This sequence joins TRBV4-2 and TRBJ2-3; 12 nucleotides match TRBD2. This CDR3 has 17 residues. CDR1 is LGHNA, CDR2 YNFKEQ, per germline. The trim removed 4 bases at V and 1 base at J, leaving 6 bases unmatched.

DNA for the CDR3: TGCGCCAGCAGCCAAGATCGTTCCCTATTTTACGAGCAGTACTTC. Its translation is CASSQDRSLFYEQYF. The chain joins TRBV4-1 to TRBJ2-7, with D unclear. Germline CDR1 MGHRA, CDR2 YSYEKL. V was trimmed by 0 bases and J by 4 bases, leaving 13 bases between them. This CDR3 spans 15 amino acids.

A remark on this clone: Other DNA sequences within the sample encode an identical CDR3. V is TRBV7-9 and J is TRBJ1-1, with TRBD1 identical over 7 bases. This CDR3 has 12 amino acids. The J segment lost 6 bases and the V segment lost 6 bases, leaving 4 bases of the junction unmatched. Germline V gives CDR1 SEHNR, CDR2 FQNEAQ (reference sequence). DNA of the CDR3: TGTGCCAGCAGTCGACAGGGATCTGAAGCTTTCTTT. Protein product: CASSRQGSEAFF.

V usage is TRBV19 and J usage is TRBJ2-1; D not resolved. Between the trimmed V and J ends, which lost 4 bases and 9 bases, there was a span of 16 bases. The CDR3 length is 14 residues. Germline V gives CDR1 LNHDA, CDR2 SQIVND (reference sequence). The CDR3 bases are TGTGCCAGTAGTAACGGAGACTCTGTAGGTGAGCAGTTCTTC. Its translation is CASSNGDSVGEQFF.

The chain recombines TRBV7-9 with TRBJ1-3, with 8 bases aligning to TRBD1. Germline V lookup: CDR1 SEHNR, CDR2 FQNEAQ (reference sequence). This CDR3 region has 13 residues. The J segment lost 15 bases and the V segment lost 4 bases, leaving 11 bases of the junction unmatched. DNA for the CDR3: TGTGCCAGCAGCTCTCATCGACAGGGGCAACAATATTTT. Translated, it gives CASSSHRQGQQYF.

The chain has TRBV27 and TRBJ2-2; possible D gene TRBD2, 6 bases. The CDR3 has 15 residues. V was cut by 6 bases and J by 6 bases, with 17 bases left in between. Germline lookup yields CDR1 MNHEY and CDR2 SMNVEV (reference sequence). The CDR3 sequence is CASSTTTERAGELFF. CDR3 sequence (DNA): TGTGCCAGCAGCACCACCACGGAGCGGGCCGGGGAGCTGTTTTTT.

This chain links TRBV6-5 with TRBJ2-2; 8 bases match TRBD1. The length of the CDR3 is 15 residues. The ends lost 6 bases at V and 4 bases at J; junction bases unmatched: 7. CDR1 MNHEY and CDR2 SVGAGI come from the germline V gene. The CDR3 coding sequence is TGTGCCAGCAGAGGAAGGACAGGGCGCACCGGGGAGCTGTTTTTT. It yields the protein CASRGRTGRTGELFF.